This is a list of T cell receptor beta chains from one sample in a study of T cells in Graves' hyperthyroidism and ophthalmopathy. TCRdb redid the calling of the multiplex PCR reads with MiXCR, one entry per CDR3 protein. The sample comprises a few hundred thousand distinct CDR3 sequences, 12% to 15% of which are singletons, and 4% to 6.5% rests with the top ten. What was sequenced was blood. The receptor source for this set is a woman younger than 30 with Graves' hyperthyroidism. Each CDR3 is given with its conserved first and last residue. Each record gives: V gene, J gene, clone size, D gene, CDR3 protein, CDR3 DNA. A D gene is named only where the DNA matches it firmly. Clone sizes are given selectively: once, few, many, or a class where the clone is expanded.

TRBV5-1,TRBJ2-2,few,TRBD1,CASSPDRGDTGELFF,TGCGCCAGCAGTCCGGACAGGGGGGATACCGGGGAGCTGTTTTTT
TRBV7-2,TRBJ1-1,once,TRBD1,CASSLAETGRTTEAFF,TGTGCCAGCAGCTTAGCGGAGACAGGGCGGACCACTGAAGCTTTCTTT
TRBV28,TRBJ1-1,-,TRBD1,CASSPTGGGNTEAFF,TGTGCCAGCAGTCCGACAGGGGGTGGGAACACTGAAGCTTTCTTT
TRBV11-2,TRBJ2-5,many,-,CASSSGTQYF,TGTGCCAGCAGCTCGGGGACCCAGTACTTC
TRBV20-1,TRBJ2-5,many,TRBD1,CSADPRGLGETQYF,TGCAGTGCTGATCCCAGGGGGCTCGGGGAGACCCAGTACTTC
TRBV30,TRBJ1-1,many,-,CAWSPGRREAFF,TGTGCCTGGAGTCCGGGACGCCGTGAAGCTTTCTTT
TRBV6-1,TRBJ2-7,many,TRBD1,CASSYNRGPSEQYF,TGTGCCAGCAGTTATAACAGGGGCCCTTCGGAGCAGTACTTC
TRBV10-1,TRBJ1-5,-,TRBD1,CAISDRGLSQPQHF,TGTGCCATCAGCGACAGGGGGTTGAGTCAGCCCCAGCATTTT
TRBV2,TRBJ2-7,many,TRBD2,CASSPLAEITNEQYF,TGTGCCAGCAGTCCACTAGCGGAAATAACTAACGAGCAGTACTTC
TRBV12-3/TRBV12-4,TRBJ1-1,many,-,CASSLSLGTEAFF,TGTGCCAGCAGTTTATCCCTAGGCACTGAAGCTTTCTTT
TRBV6-6,TRBJ2-7,-,-,CASSYSRAAAYEQYF,TGTGCCAGCAGTTACAGTCGTGCGGCGGCCTACGAGCAGTACTTC
TRBV6-1,TRBJ2-7,many,-,CASSEAVLRADYEQYF,TGTGCCAGCAGTGAAGCGGTTCTCAGGGCCGACTACGAGCAGTACTTC
TRBV12-5,TRBJ2-3,many,-,CASGLAVTDTQYF,TGTGCTAGTGGTTTAGCGGTCACAGATACGCAGTATTTT
TRBV10-2,TRBJ1-2,few,-,CASTSNLQGFDGYTF,TGCGCCAGCACCTCAAACCTCCAGGGGTTCGATGGCTACACCTTC
TRBV20-1,TRBJ2-5,few,-,CSARASMGGQETQYF,TGCAGTGCTAGAGCATCGATGGGGGGTCAAGAGACCCAGTACTTC
TRBV20-1,TRBJ2-3,many,TRBD2,CSASSGSGGDTQYF,TGCAGTGCTTCTAGCGGGAGCGGGGGTGATACGCAGTATTTT